Below, 23 T cell receptor beta chains from the same sample are listed, as sequenced in a study of T cells in Graves' hyperthyroidism and ophthalmopathy. What was amplified from RNA transcripts were TCR beta CDR3 regions. First-round RT-PCR targeting the TCR CDR3 was performed with the HTBI primer set. TCRdb independently ran MiXCR on the multiplex PCR reads; one entry per CDR3 protein. The data hold about 210,000 distinct CDR3 sequences, with 15% to 20% observed a single time. The source material was blood. The source is a man in his fifties or sixties with Graves' hyperthyroidism.

This clonotype occurred many times. The rearrangement uses TRBV20-1 and TRBJ2-7, with 9 nucleotides matching TRBD2. Germline CDR1 and CDR2: DFQATT and SNEGSKA (reference sequence). With 3 bases clipped from V and 4 bases from J, the junction kept 7 bases outside the gene matches. There are 14 residues in the CDR3. CDR3 coding DNA: TGCAGTGCTAGCCTAAGCGGGAGGAATTACGAGCAGTACTTC. It is translated as CSASLSGRNYEQYF.

This clonotype has a count of ten or more. V gene TRBV5-1 combines with J gene TRBJ1-6; no definite D call. The ends were cut back, 0 bases at V and 10 bases at J, with 11 bases in the middle. Germline CDR1 reads SGHRS; CDR2 reads YFSETQ. The CDR3 is 14 amino acids. The CDR3 nucleotides read TGCGCCAGCAGCTTGGGACACGACGGGTCACCCCTCCACTTT. Encoded protein: CASSLGHDGSPLHF.

This chain connects TRBV19 to TRBJ2-1, with 10 bases lining up with TRBD2. Per germline, CDR1 LNHDA and CDR2 SQIVND (reference sequence). The CDR3 loop spans 17 amino acids. V shed 7 bases, J shed 8 bases, and the junction held 17 bases outside the gene matches. CDR3 bases: TGTGCCAGTATCCGGACTAGCGGAATCTTTAGCAGGGATGAGCAGTTCTTC. Translation: CASIRTSGIFSRDEQFF.

V usage is TRBV28 and J usage is TRBJ1-4; TRBD1 is a possible D gene (6 bases). The CDR3 is 14 amino acids. Germline loops: CDR1 MDHEN, CDR2 SYDVKM. Trimming shortened V by 6 bases and J by 8 bases, and 16 bases separated the two germline ends. CDR3 coding DNA: TGTGCCAGCAGCACTAGACAACAGGGAGAAAAACTGTTTTTT. It encodes CASSTRQQGEKLFF.

The gene calls are TRBV5-1 and TRBJ2-1; 7 bases are shared with TRBD1. The J call is in doubt because the DNA end fits TRBJ2-7 better. Germline CDR1 SGHRS, CDR2 YFSETQ. There are 14 residues in the CDR3. The chain's CDR3 is CASSPRDSYNEQYF. Here the CDR3 DNA reads TGCGCCAGCAGCCCCCGGGACAGCTACAATGAGCAGTACTTC.

This clonotype was seen a few times. A much larger clone sits a single nucleotide away, making a read error possible. The rearrangement links TRBV10-1 to TRBJ2-7; a weak D match, TRBD2 (6 bases). V dropped 6 bases and J dropped 7 bases, with 10 bases sitting between them. Germline V gene lookup returns CDR1 WNHNN and CDR2 SYGVQD (reference sequence). The CDR3 has 11 amino acids. Here the CDR3 reads CASSAGLEQYF. The CDR3 coding sequence is TGCGCCAGCAGCGCGGGGCTGGAGCAGTACTTC.

The chain links TRBV6-2 or TRBV6-3 to TRBJ1-4; no definite D call. In germline, CDR1 is MNHEY, CDR2 SVGEGT. The CDR3 consists of 14 residues. Trimming removed 10 bases from V and 0 bases from J, with 12 bases in between. This chain's CDR3 is CAISRQATNEKLFF. As DNA, the CDR3 is TGTGCCATCAGCCGGCAAGCAACTAATGAAAAACTGTTTTTT.

This clonotype has at least ten counts. The chain links TRBV7-3 to TRBJ2-1; D not resolved. The CDR3 has 16 residues. The V end lost 1 base, the J end lost 0 bases, and 10 bases lay between the germline ends. Per germline, CDR1 SGHTA and CDR2 FQGTGA. The chain's CDR3 is CASSLNAGYSYNEQFF. CDR3 coding DNA: TGTGCCAGCAGCTTAAATGCAGGCTACTCCTACAATGAGCAGTTCTTC.

This clonotype has ten or more counts. The V gene is TRBV2, the J gene TRBJ2-5; possible D gene TRBD2, 5 bases. This CDR3 has 14 amino acids. The germline V and J ends were trimmed by 5 bases and 7 bases, with 17 bases remaining between them. Germline V CDR1 and CDR2: SNHLY, FYNNEI. CDR3 sequence (DNA): TGTGCCAGCAGTAAGATGAGGGCCCAACGGACCCAGTACTTC. It encodes CASSKMRAQRTQYF.

CDR3 loop: CAWARSHEQYF. The CDR3 nucleotides read TGTGCCTGGGCCAGGAGCCACGAGCAGTACTTC. J is TRBJ2-7 and V is TRBV30; D uncertain. Trimming shortened V by 5 bases and J by 5 bases, and 10 bases separated the two germline ends. Germline CDR1 reads GTSNPN; CDR2 reads SVGIG (reference sequence). There are 11 residues in the CDR3. Full variable domain (remainder filled in from reference TRBV30 and TRBJ2-7): SQTIHQWPATLVQPVGSPLSLECTVEGTSNPNLYWYRQAAGRGLQLLFYSVGIGQISSEVPQNLSASRPQDRQFILSSKKLLLSDSGFYLCAWARSHEQYFGPGTRLTVT.

This chain uses TRBV5-1 with TRBJ2-1; D uncertain. V lost 4 bases and J 7 bases, leaving 12 bases between the germline ends. The germline V gene encodes CDR1 SGHRS and CDR2 YFSETQ. The CDR3 is 13 residues long. DNA of the CDR3: TGCGCCAGCAGCGTGTGGTTGGGGAATGAGCAGTTCTTC. Residues: CASSVWLGNEQFF.

As regards this clonotype: A read error is possible here, since a much larger clone lies one base away. The gene calls are TRBV20-1 and TRBJ2-1, with 8 bases aligning to TRBD2. The germline gives CDR1 DFQATT, CDR2 SNEGSKA (reference sequence). The CDR3 has 13 residues. Unmatched junction bases numbered 9, after V lost 6 bases and J lost 8 bases. CDR3 protein: CSAKVAGSDEQFF. The CDR3 bases are TGCAGTGCAAAGGTAGCGGGGTCTGATGAGCAGTTCTTC.

This clonotype was observed a handful of times. The genes are TRBV2 and TRBJ2-2, with 7 bases lining up with TRBD2. CDR1 and CDR2 from the germline V gene are SNHLY and FYNNEI. With 4 bases clipped from V and 5 bases from J, the junction kept 4 bases outside the gene matches. CDR3 length: 14 residues. CDR3 amino acids: CASSGPGGTGELFF. CDR3 DNA sequence: TGTGCCAGCAGTGGCCCGGGAGGAACCGGGGAGCTGTTTTTT.

This clonotype came up a few times. The rearrangement joins TRBV11-3 to TRBJ2-2; the D gene could be TRBD1 or TRBD2 (6 bases each). Germline lookup yields CDR1 SGHNT and CDR2 YENEEA. Trimming removed 3 bases at V and 4 bases at J, with 15 bases between. The CDR3 spans 16 residues. This chain's CDR3 is CASSLSPGAGTGELFF. In nucleotides, the CDR3 is TGTGCCAGCAGCTTGAGTCCGGGGGCGGGCACCGGGGAGCTGTTTTTT.

In its sample, this clonotype was seen a few times. V is TRBV7-8 and J is TRBJ2-5; D gene ambiguous. Per germline, CDR1 SGHVS and CDR2 FQNEAQ. CDR3 length: 13 amino acids. V was trimmed by 1 base and J by 1 base, leaving 4 bases between them. The CDR3 nucleotides are TGTGCCAGCAGCTTAGGGATCCAAGAGACCCAGTACTTC. Translated: CASSLGIQETQYF.

The rearrangement joins TRBV27 to TRBJ2-3; no reliable D call. CDR3 size: 14 residues. V shed 1 base and J shed 2 bases, with 7 bases lying between them. The germline gives CDR1 MNHEY, CDR2 SMNVEV (reference sequence). The DNA for the CDR3 is TGTGCCAGCAGTTTATTGGGTTTCACAGATACGCAGTATTTT. Protein sequence: CASSLLGFTDTQYF.

In regard to this clonotype: This may stem from a read error, because a much larger clone lies one nucleotide away. V usage is TRBV2 and J usage is TRBJ1-4, with D tentatively TRBD1 (5 bases). Per germline, CDR1 SNHLY and CDR2 FYNNEI. The CDR3 totals 14 residues. Trimming took 0 bases from V and 7 from J, leaving 9 bases between them. The CDR3, as DNA: TGTGCCAGCAGTGAAGCCAGGGTGGTTGAAAAACTGTTTTTT. It encodes CASSEARVVEKLFF.

This clonotype was found many times. V usage is TRBV20-1 and J usage is TRBJ2-3, with D perhaps TRBD1 or TRBD2 (5 bases each). Trimming took off 6 bases at V and 2 bases at J, with 18 bases between the two ends. This CDR3 region has 15 residues. Germline V gives CDR1 DFQATT, CDR2 SNEGSKA (reference sequence). CDR3 region: CSALVVTAVTDTQYF. The CDR3 DNA reads TGCAGTGCACTCGTTGTGACAGCGGTCACAGATACGCAGTATTTT.

This clonotype was counted many times. V and J are TRBV5-1 and TRBJ2-1; maybe TRBD2 (5 bases). V was clipped by 6 bases and J by 4 bases, with 20 bases between them. The CDR3 runs 16 residues. Germline CDR1 SGHRS, CDR2 YFSETQ. The CDR3 coding sequence is TGCGCCAGCACCCCGCCGGGAAGTGCGGCGTACAATGAGCAGTTCTTC. Residues: CASTPPGSAAYNEQFF.

In this sample, this clonotype turned up a few times. V usage is TRBV4-2 and J usage is TRBJ2-7; D may be TRBD1 (5 bases). CDR1 is LGHNA and CDR2 is YNFKEQ in the germline V gene. This CDR3 spans 13 amino acids. The V and J ends lost 4 bases and 5 bases respectively, with 12 bases between them. The chain's CDR3 is CASSLVVGDEQYF. The CDR3 DNA follows: TGTGCCAGCAGCCTGGTAGTAGGGGACGAGCAGTACTTC.

This clonotype was observed a handful of times. The gene calls are TRBV4-2 and TRBJ2-7; 7 bases are a match to TRBD2. The CDR3 sequence is 13 residues long. V shed 6 bases and J 7 bases; nucleotides not matched to a gene: 9. Germline loops: CDR1 LGHNA, CDR2 YNFKEQ. CDR3 nucleotide sequence: TGTGCCAGCAGTAAGAGCGGGGATTGGGAGCAGTACTTC. Its protein is CASSKSGDWEQYF.

The chain couples TRBV20-1 to TRBJ2-1; D may match TRBD1 or TRBD2 (5 bases each). The CDR3 spans 14 residues. Germline CDR1 is DFQATT and CDR2 is SNEGSKA (reference sequence). Trimming took off 3 bases at V and 5 bases at J, with 14 bases between the two ends. CDR3 region: CSASAPGPHNEQFF. For the CDR3, the DNA is TGCAGTGCTAGTGCCCCGGGACCCCACAATGAGCAGTTCTTC.

This clonotype was seen more than once but under ten times. V gene TRBV7-9 combines with J gene TRBJ1-5; TRBD1 is a possible D gene (5 bases). Germline CDR1 and CDR2: SEHNR and FQNEAQ (reference sequence). The CDR3 is 16 amino acids. V was trimmed by 1 base and J by 4 bases, leaving 14 bases between them. The CDR3 DNA reads as TGTGCCAGCAGCTTAGAGGTCGGGACCGAGAATCAGCCCCAGCATTTT. Translation gives CASSLEVGTENQPQHF.